This entry describes one T cell receptor beta chain. Its antigen remains unidentified. The source of the sample is a study of vaccination effects on CD4 cells after COVID-19. Some clones are missing from TCRdb's copy, which holds only in-frame ones; the method was immunoSEQ multiplex PCR. The sample lists 20,000 to 30,000 clones, 55% to 75% seen once, with under 15% in the top ten. The CDR3 is 14 residues long. Germline CDR1 and CDR2: SGHRS and YFSETQ. V shed 0 bases and J 7 bases; nucleotides not matched to a gene: 5. Under the ViraFEST assay, PBMC were stimulated with viral peptide pools so that antigen-specific CD4+ T cells expanded. Sequencing was performed afterwards. Culture proceeded for under twelve days, and CD4+ T cells were then isolated. Vaccine recipients, nucleocapsid antibody negative, had no prior SARS-CoV-2 infection. At days 3 and 7, half of the medium was exchanged for IL-2 medium.

The sequencing here drew on CD4+ T cells from PBMCs cultured with HCoV-OC43 spike peptides, taken before COVID-19 vaccination. Sample subset: HCoV-OC43 spike overlapping peptide pool stimulation. V usage is TRBV5-1 and J usage is TRBJ2-5, with TRBD2 matching 8 bases. This clonotype originated in a human donor who received a COVID-19 vaccine. The CDR3 reads CASSLDAGGGTQYF. CDR3 bases: TGCGCCAGCAGCTTGGACGCGGGGGGCGGGACCCAGTACTTC.